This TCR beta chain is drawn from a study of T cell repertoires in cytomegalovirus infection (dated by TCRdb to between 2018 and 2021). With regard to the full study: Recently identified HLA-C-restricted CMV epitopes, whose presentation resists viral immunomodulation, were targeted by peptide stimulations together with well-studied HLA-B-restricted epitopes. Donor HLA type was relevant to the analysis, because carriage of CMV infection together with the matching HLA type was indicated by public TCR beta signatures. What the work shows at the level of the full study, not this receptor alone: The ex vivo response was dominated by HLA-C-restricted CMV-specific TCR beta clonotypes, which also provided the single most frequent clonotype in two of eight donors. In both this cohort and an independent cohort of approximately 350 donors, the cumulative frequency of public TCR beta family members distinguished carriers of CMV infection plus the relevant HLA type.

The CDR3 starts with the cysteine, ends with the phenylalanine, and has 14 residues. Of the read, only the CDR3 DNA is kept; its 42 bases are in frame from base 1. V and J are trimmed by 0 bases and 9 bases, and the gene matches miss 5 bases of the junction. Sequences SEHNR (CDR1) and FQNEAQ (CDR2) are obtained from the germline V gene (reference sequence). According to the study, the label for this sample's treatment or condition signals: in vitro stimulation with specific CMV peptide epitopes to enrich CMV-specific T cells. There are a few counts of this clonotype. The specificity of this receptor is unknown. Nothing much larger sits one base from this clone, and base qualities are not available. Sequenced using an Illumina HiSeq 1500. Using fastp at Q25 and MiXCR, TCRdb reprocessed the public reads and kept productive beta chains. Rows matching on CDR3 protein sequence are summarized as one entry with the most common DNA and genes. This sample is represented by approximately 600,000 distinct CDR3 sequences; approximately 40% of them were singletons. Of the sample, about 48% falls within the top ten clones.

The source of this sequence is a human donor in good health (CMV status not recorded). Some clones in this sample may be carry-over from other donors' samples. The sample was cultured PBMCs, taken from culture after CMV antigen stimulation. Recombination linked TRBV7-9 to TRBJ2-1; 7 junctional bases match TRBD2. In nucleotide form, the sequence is TGTGCCAGCAGCTTAGCGCCCCCGGGAGGTGAGCAGTTCTTC. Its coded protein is CASSLAPPGGEQFF.